The next 16 T cell receptor beta chains were all read from a single sample in a study of early T cells in non-severe SARS-CoV-2 infection. A single record per CDR3 protein comes from TCRdb applying MiXCR to the 5' RACE reads. The sample contains over 85,000 distinct CDR3 sequences, roughly 12% of which appear only once. The sample here was whole blood, taken at baseline. All receptors come from an adult who was a healthcare worker with PCR-confirmed SARS-CoV-2 infection or an uninfected control (not recorded which).

V is TRBV11-1 and J is TRBJ2-2; D is ambiguous. Trimming removed 2 bases at V and 6 bases at J, with 4 bases between. The CDR3 covers 12 residues. Germline lookup yields CDR1 SGHAT and CDR2 FQDESV (reference sequence). In nucleotides, the CDR3 is TGTGCCAGCAGCTTATATTCCGGGGAGCTGTTTTTT. Translating it yields CASSLYSGELFF.

This clonotype was counted ten times or more. The chain combines TRBV5-1 with TRBJ2-3; maybe TRBD1 (5 bases). The CDR3 runs to 15 residues. The germline CDR1 and CDR2 sequences are SGHRS and YFSETQ. Trimming pared 4 bases from V and 2 bases from J, leaving 14 bases between. CDR3 nucleotides: TGCGCCAGCAGCGCAGGGTCCTCCCCCACAGATACGCAGTATTTT. Residues: CASSAGSSPTDTQYF.

A note on this clonotype: Since a much larger clone is just one base distant, this may be a read error. The V and J genes are TRBV12-3 or TRBV12-4 and TRBJ1-6; possibly TRBD1 for D (5 bases). This CDR3 region has 14 residues. Here the CDR3 DNA reads TGTGCCAGCAGGGGGTCAGGGTTGAATTCAGCCCTCCACTTT. This codes for CASRGSGLNSALHF.

This clonotype was seen many times. The rearrangement joins TRBV7-9 to TRBJ1-2; 8 bases align to TRBD1. Trimming removed 0 bases from V and 6 bases from J; junction bases left unmatched: 0. CDR1 is SEHNR and CDR2 is FQNEAQ in the germline V gene (reference sequence). The CDR3 consists of 13 residues. CDR3 in DNA: TGTGCCAGCAGCTTAGCACAGGGGGATGGCTACACCTTC. Translating it yields CASSLAQGDGYTF.

J is TRBJ2-7 and V is TRBV4-1; the D gene is possibly TRBD1 (5 bases). The V end was cut by 1 base, the J end by 3 bases, with 10 bases between. The CDR3 extends over 14 amino acids. Germline CDR1 is MGHRA and CDR2 is YSYEKL. The CDR3 sequence: CASSQVAGIYEQYF. As DNA, the CDR3 is TGCGCCAGCAGCCAAGTAGCAGGGATCTACGAGCAGTACTTC.

This clonotype was seen only a few times. V usage is TRBV4-1 and J usage is TRBJ2-1; TRBD2 agrees at 13 bases. The germline CDR1 and CDR2 sequences are MGHRA and YSYEKL. J was trimmed by 3 bases and V by 4 bases; bases with no gene match: 15. The CDR3 runs to 20 residues. The CDR3 DNA reads TGCGCCAGCAGCCGTACTAGCGGGAGGGCTGGACTCTCCCTCTACAATGAGCAGTTCTTC. Residues: CASSRTSGRAGLSLYNEQFF.

The chain recombines TRBV6-5 with TRBJ2-7; perhaps D is TRBD1 or TRBD2 (5 bases each). From germline, CDR1 is MNHEY and CDR2 SVGAGI. The CDR3 length is 13 residues. Trimming left V 4 bases short and J 2 bases short, with 9 bases between. The CDR3 DNA sequence: TGTGCCAGCAGTTGGGGACGTACCTACGAGCAGTACTTC. As protein: CASSWGRTYEQYF.

This clonotype was seen just once. The chain couples TRBV12-3 or TRBV12-4 to TRBJ1-2, with no clear D. Trimming removed 5 bases at V and 2 bases at J, with 3 bases between. The CDR3 has 11 amino acids. In DNA, the CDR3 is TGTGCCAGCAGTAAAAACTATGGCTACACCTTC. It is translated as CASSKNYGYTF.

This clonotype was found a few times. The rearrangement links TRBV7-9 to TRBJ2-3; 9 bases agree with TRBD2. The CDR3 runs to 16 residues. Germline lookup yields CDR1 SEHNR and CDR2 FQNEAQ (reference sequence). With V trimmed by 5 bases and J by 6 bases, 12 bases remained unmatched. The CDR3 DNA is TGTGCCAGCAGCACGTCACTAGCGGGTTCGGCGGATACGCAGTATTTT. Amino acid sequence: CASSTSLAGSADTQYF.

This chain connects TRBV9 to TRBJ1-1; D not certain. Germline loops: CDR1 SGDLS, CDR2 YYNGEE. Trimming pared 3 bases from V and 3 bases from J, leaving 12 bases between. The CDR3 is made up of 14 amino acids. The chain's CDR3 is CASSGAGIHTEAFF. As DNA, the CDR3 is TGTGCCAGCAGCGGAGCCGGGATACACACTGAAGCTTTCTTT.

The V and J genes are TRBV27 and TRBJ2-6; D not certain. Germline CDR1 and CDR2: MNHEY and SMNVEV (reference sequence). Trimming left V 4 bases short and J 0 bases short, with 13 bases between. The CDR3 spans 17 residues. This CDR3 reads CASSSFFLDSGANVLTF. The DNA of the CDR3 is TGTGCCAGCAGTTCCTTCTTCCTAGACTCTGGGGCCAACGTCCTGACTTTC.

The gene calls are TRBV30 and TRBJ2-3, with D uncertain. The CDR3 runs to 14 residues. Trimming cost V 0 bases and J 1 base, with 8 bases left between them. Germline CDR1 reads GTSNPN; CDR2 reads SVGIG (reference sequence). CDR3 DNA: TGTGCCTGGAGTGTCACGGGTGGCACAGATACGCAGTATTTT. It translates to CAWSVTGGTDTQYF.

This chain joins TRBV6-6 and TRBJ2-3; tentative D call: TRBD2 (5 bases). Trimming took 0 bases from V and 2 from J, leaving 15 bases between them. The CDR3 is 17 amino acids. Germline V gene sequence: CDR1 MNHNY, CDR2 SVGAGI (reference sequence). This CDR3 is CASSYSRAGLHTDTQYF. DNA for the CDR3: TGTGCCAGCAGTTACTCGAGGGCAGGATTACACACAGATACGCAGTATTTT.

The chain recombines TRBV19 with TRBJ1-5, with D perhaps matching TRBD1 (5 bases). Deletions cut 7 bases from V and 3 bases from J, with 10 bases between. CDR3 length equals 13 residues. Looked up from germline, CDR1 is LNHDA and CDR2 is SQIVND (reference sequence). CDR3 DNA: TGTGCCAGTACGTTAGGGGCCAATCAGCCCCAGCATTTT. Protein product: CASTLGANQPQHF.

V usage is TRBV3-1 and J usage is TRBJ1-6; D ambiguous. V lost 0 bases and J 9 bases, leaving 18 bases between the germline ends. This CDR3 is built from 17 residues. Looked up from germline, CDR1 is LGHDT and CDR2 is YNNKEL (reference sequence). CDR3 sequence (DNA): TGTGCCAGCAGCCAAGATCAGCGACGTGCAATGGGTTCACCCCTCCACTTT. Its translation is CASSQDQRRAMGSPLHF. The complete variable domain, with remaining parts taken from reference TRBV3-1 and TRBJ1-6, reads DTAVSQTPKYLVTQMGNDKSIKCEQNLGHDTMYWYKQDSKKFLKIMFSYNNKELIINETVPNRFSPKSPDKAHLNLHINSLELGDSAVYFCASSQDQRRAMGSPLHFGNGTRLTVT.

This clonotype was seen a handful of times. The V and J genes are TRBV10-3 and TRBJ2-1; D is tentatively TRBD1 or TRBD2 (5 bases each). The germline CDR1 and CDR2 sequences are ENHRY and SYGVKD. Trimming left V 3 bases short and J 9 bases short, with 18 bases between. CDR3 length equals 15 residues. CDR3 sequence (DNA): TGTGCCATCAGTGACCCCCAGCCCCCTGGGGGTGAGCAGTTCTTC. Protein sequence: CAISDPQPPGGEQFF.